The clone carrying this T cell receptor beta chain was detected a few times. Its antigen is undetermined. Regarding treatment: 15 to 20 received Ad26.COV2.S at low or high dose, single or two shots; about 5 received placebo; per-sample allocation not given. Following the first vaccine or placebo injection, samples were taken on day 63. An Ad26 vector that expressed Wuhan-strain SARS-CoV-2 spike constituted the vaccine. The record originates from a study of Ad26.COV2.S vaccination and SARS-CoV-2 variants. Across the whole study: Participants got Ad26.COV2.S intramuscularly, once or twice 56 days apart. Study outcomes and limitations: Substantial post-vaccination breadth of spike-specific CD8+ and CD4+ T cell responses was reported. Vaccinated and placebo-treated recipients had similar non-spike TCR breadth.

Germline assignment: CDR1 MNHNS and CDR2 SASEGT. CDR3 length: 14 amino acids. V gave up 1 base and J gave up 6 bases, with 12 bases separating them. The repertoire was sequenced with immunoSEQ multiplex PCR; TCRdb's copy has only in-frame clones and lacks some. This sample has nearly 400,000 clones, with approximately 91% found just once. The receptor was derived from a person aged 18-65 years who received the Ad26.COV2.S COVID-19 vaccine or a placebo. The sequencing here drew on peripheral blood, taken in a trial of Ad26.COV2.S vaccine versus placebo. The J gene is TRBJ1-1, the V gene TRBV6-1; a weak D match, TRBD1 (5 bases). The CDR3 coding sequence is TGTGCCAGCAGTGAAGTATCAAGACAGTCTGAAGCTTTCTTT. Translating gives CASSEVSRQSEAFF.